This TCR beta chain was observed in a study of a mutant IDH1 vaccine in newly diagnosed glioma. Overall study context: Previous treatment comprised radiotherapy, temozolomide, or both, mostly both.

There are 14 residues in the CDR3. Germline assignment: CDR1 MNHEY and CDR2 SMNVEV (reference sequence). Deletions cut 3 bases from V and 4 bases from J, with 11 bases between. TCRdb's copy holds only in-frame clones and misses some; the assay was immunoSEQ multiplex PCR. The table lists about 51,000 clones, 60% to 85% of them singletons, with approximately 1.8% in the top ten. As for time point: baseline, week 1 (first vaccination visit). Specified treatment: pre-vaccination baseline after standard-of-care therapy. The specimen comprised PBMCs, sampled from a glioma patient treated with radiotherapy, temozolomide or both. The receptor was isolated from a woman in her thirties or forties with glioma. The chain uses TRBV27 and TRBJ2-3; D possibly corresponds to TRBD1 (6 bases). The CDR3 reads CASSFIGGPDTQYF. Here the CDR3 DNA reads TGTGCCAGCAGTTTTATTGGGGGCCCAGATACGCAGTATTTT.